The T cell receptor beta chain under discussion was sequenced for a study of cytomegalovirus exposure and HLA in healthy donors. This clone was observed once. Its cognate antigen is unknown. Study-wide results and limits: The productive fraction for most TCR beta V segments was about 87% or about 30% in an earlier analysis. The likely origin of a cluster of highly shared sequence variants was a sequencing artifact. Association with HLA alleles at 0.05 false discovery rate was found for 17,000 or so TCR beta sequences in a later analysis. The sole available immune exposure information was CMV serostatus.

V lost 8 bases, J lost 2 bases, and 1 base stayed unmatched. The CDR3 consists of 12 residues. Germline V gene sequence: CDR1 MNHEY, CDR2 SVGAGI. PCR involved 60 Vbeta and 13 Jbeta primers. TCRdb's copy holds only in-frame clones and misses some; the assay was immunoSEQ multiplex PCR. There are approximately 110,000 clones in the sample; roughly three quarters occur only once, and 2.5% to 3% lies in the top ten. Material for sequencing was PBMCs. This TCR was recovered from a woman aged 18-29 years in good health and CMV-seropositive. This chain connects TRBV6-5 to TRBJ2-3; 7 bases match TRBD1. This chain's CDR3 is CASGQATDTQYF. The DNA of the CDR3 is TGTGCCAGCGGACAGGCCACAGATACGCAGTATTTT.